This record concerns one TCR beta chain sequence. Its specificity is not known. Being one base from a much bigger clone, this may be a read error. These data originate in a study of T cells in Graves' hyperthyroidism and ophthalmopathy. Broader study findings: Ophthalmopathy was separated from stable hyperthyroidism by a 13 V-J model.

There were TCR beta CDR3 regions amplified from RNA transcripts. First-round RT-PCR of the TCR CDR3 relied on the HTBI primer set. TCRdb called the multiplex PCR reads again in MiXCR, with one record for every CDR3 protein. Of around 440,000 distinct CDR3 sequences listed, around 16% are singletons. The germline V gene has CDR1 SGHAT and CDR2 FQNNGV. The CDR3 is 15 residues long. The V and J genes are TRBV11-2 and TRBJ2-2, with D perhaps matching TRBD2 (6 bases). The source is a young woman with Graves' hyperthyroidism. The sequenced sample was blood. The CDR3 loop is CVSSLPRAGTGELFF. CDR3 coding DNA: TGTGTCAGCAGCTTACCCCGTGCGGGGACCGGGGAGCTGTTTTTT. The variable domain in full, completed from reference TRBV11-2 and TRBJ2-2, reads EAGVAQSPRYKIIEKRQSVAFWCNPISGHATLYWYQQILGQGPKLLIQFQNNGVVDDSQLPKDRFSAERLKGVDSTLKIQPAKLEDSAVYLCVSSLPRAGTGELFFGEGSRLTVL.